Listed below are T cell receptor beta chains from one sample, sequenced in a study of lymphopenia after photon versus proton radiotherapy. The data were produced by immunoSEQ multiplex PCR, yet TCRdb's version contains in-frame clones alone and is incomplete. The top ten hold about 5.2% of the sample, which has about 26,000 clones, more than 80% seen once. The specimen was peripheral blood, collected from a patient treated with photon-based radiotherapy. Receptors originate from a man aged 25 to 40 with gastric cancer. Both conserved end residues are part of each CDR3. A D gene is named only where the DNA matches it firmly. Clone size, where shown, is once, few, many, or a class for clones that have expanded.

clone size: .
J gene: TRBJ2-7
D gene: .
V gene: TRBV11-1
CDR3 protein: CASSRGSYEQYF
CDR3 DNA: TGTGCCAGCAGCCGCGGATCCTACGAGCAGTACTTC

clone size: .
J gene: TRBJ1-2
D gene: .
V gene: TRBV5-6
CDR3 protein: CASSLFAGTPMGYGYTF
CDR3 DNA: TGTGCCAGCAGCTTGTTTGCGGGTACGCCTATGGGCTATGGCTACACCTTC

clone size: .
J gene: TRBJ2-3
D gene: .
V gene: TRBV21-1
CDR3 protein: CASSATSGREADTQYF
CDR3 DNA: TGTGCCAGCAGCGCAACTAGCGGGAGGGAGGCAGATACGCAGTATTTT

clone size: .
J gene: TRBJ2-1
D gene: TRBD1
V gene: TRBV5-8
CDR3 protein: CASSLPMVRDREFF
CDR3 DNA: TGTGCCAGCAGCTTGCCCATGGTCCGGGACAGGGAGTTCTTC

clone size: .
J gene: TRBJ2-5
D gene: .
V gene: TRBV19
CDR3 protein: CASRSGSQETQYF
CDR3 DNA: TGTGCCAGTAGGAGCGGAAGTCAAGAGACCCAGTACTTC

clone size: .
J gene: TRBJ2-3
D gene: .
V gene: TRBV28
CDR3 protein: CASRTGTSTDTQYF
CDR3 DNA: TGTGCCAGCAGAACAGGAACTAGCACAGATACGCAGTATTTT

clone size: .
J gene: TRBJ2-5
D gene: .
V gene: TRBV7-9
CDR3 protein: CASHKAGRHQETQYF
CDR3 DNA: TGTGCCAGCCACAAGGCCGGACGGCACCAAGAGACCCAGTACTTC

clone size: .
J gene: TRBJ1-6
D gene: .
V gene: TRBV7-9
CDR3 protein: CASSSPGYGNSPLHF
CDR3 DNA: TGTGCCAGCAGCTCCCCCGGGTATGGGAATTCACCCCTCCACTTT

clone size: once
J gene: TRBJ1-2
D gene: TRBD1
V gene: TRBV5-1
CDR3 protein: CASSSGTGNYGYTF
CDR3 DNA: TGCGCCAGCAGCTCCGGGACAGGCAACTATGGCTACACCTTC

clone size: .
J gene: TRBJ1-5
D gene: TRBD1
V gene: TRBV19
CDR3 protein: CASSNTGVAHQPQHF
CDR3 DNA: TGTGCCAGTAGTAACACAGGGGTGGCCCATCAGCCCCAGCATTTT

clone size: .
J gene: TRBJ2-2
D gene: TRBD1
V gene: TRBV5-1
CDR3 protein: CASSLHVRDSNTGELFF
CDR3 DNA: TGCGCCAGCAGCTTGCATGTTCGGGACAGCAACACCGGGGAGCTGTTTTTT

clone size: .
J gene: TRBJ2-1
D gene: TRBD2
V gene: TRBV14
CDR3 protein: CASSQTSGGANEQFF
CDR3 DNA: TGTGCCAGCAGCCAGACTAGCGGGGGGGCCAATGAGCAGTTCTTC

clone size: .
J gene: TRBJ2-1
D gene: .
V gene: TRBV7-2
CDR3 protein: CASSLDNEQFF
CDR3 DNA: TGTGCCAGCAGCTTAGACAATGAGCAGTTCTTC

clone size: few
J gene: TRBJ1-1
D gene: .
V gene: TRBV25-1
CDR3 protein: CASYMNTEAFF
CDR3 DNA: TGTGCCAGCTACATGAACACTGAAGCTTTCTTT

clone size: .
J gene: TRBJ2-1
D gene: TRBD1
V gene: TRBV10-1
CDR3 protein: CASSESRTGGVKEQFF
CDR3 DNA: TGCGCCAGCAGTGAGTCGAGGACAGGGGGCGTGAAGGAGCAGTTCTTC

clone size: .
J gene: TRBJ1-5
D gene: TRBD1
V gene: TRBV2
CDR3 protein: CASSQKRTGGSNQPQHF
CDR3 DNA: TGTGCCAGCAGTCAAAAAAGGACAGGGGGGAGCAATCAGCCCCAGCATTTT

clone size: once
J gene: TRBJ1-1
D gene: .
V gene: TRBV19
CDR3 protein: CASAKNLVGTEAFF
CDR3 DNA: TGTGCCAGCGCCAAAAATCTAGTAGGCACTGAAGCTTTCTTT

clone size: .
J gene: TRBJ1-1
D gene: .
V gene: TRBV18
CDR3 protein: CASSPIENTEAFF
CDR3 DNA: TGTGCCAGCTCACCGATAGAGAACACTGAAGCTTTCTTT

clone size: .
J gene: TRBJ1-2
D gene: .
V gene: TRBV7-2
CDR3 protein: CASSPRQAPNYGYTF
CDR3 DNA: TGTGCCAGCAGCCCCCGACAGGCCCCTAACTATGGCTACACCTTC

clone size: few
J gene: TRBJ2-7
D gene: TRBD1
V gene: TRBV4-1
CDR3 protein: CASSQPGQVTYEQYF
CDR3 DNA: TGCGCCAGCAGCCAACCGGGACAGGTAACCTACGAGCAGTACTTC

clone size: .
J gene: TRBJ2-7
D gene: TRBD2
V gene: TRBV6-6
CDR3 protein: CASSYSGGGGYEQYF
CDR3 DNA: TGTGCCAGCAGTTACTCAGGTGGGGGGGGCTACGAGCAGTACTTC

clone size: .
J gene: TRBJ2-3
D gene: .
V gene: TRBV7-3
CDR3 protein: CASRKGVGGTDTQYF
CDR3 DNA: TGTGCCAGCAGGAAGGGAGTGGGTGGTACAGATACGCAGTATTTT

clone size: .
J gene: TRBJ2-3
D gene: TRBD2
V gene: TRBV11-2
CDR3 protein: CASSLALWATSGRNTQYF
CDR3 DNA: TGTGCCAGCAGCTTAGCCTTATGGGCGACTAGCGGGAGAAATACGCAGTATTTT

clone size: .
J gene: TRBJ1-2
D gene: .
V gene: TRBV4-3
CDR3 protein: CASSHRREPYGYTF
CDR3 DNA: TGCGCCAGCAGCCACCGAAGGGAACCGTATGGCTACACCTTC

clone size: once
J gene: TRBJ2-7
D gene: TRBD2
V gene: TRBV27
CDR3 protein: CASSTSGGFSYEQYF
CDR3 DNA: TGTGCCAGCAGTACTAGCGGGGGGTTCTCCTACGAGCAGTACTTC